These T cell receptor beta chains were read from a single sample in a study of control samples from healthy donors and cancer patients. Assay: immunoSEQ multiplex PCR; the TCRdb copy retains only in-frame clones and omits some. The sample carries more than 15,000 clones, more than 75% recorded once. Source material: PBMCs. Receptors originate from a woman between 55 and 75 years old with head and neck cancer. CDR3s include the opening cysteine and the closing phenylalanine or tryptophan. Each record gives: J gene, clone size, V gene, D gene, CDR3 DNA, CDR3 protein. The D gene is left open where the match is weak. Size is stated for part of the rows, as once, few or many counts, or as a class when the clone is expanded.

j_gene: TRBJ1-1
abundance: .
v_gene: TRBV30
d_gene: .
CDR3nt: TGTGCCTGGAGGAGGACATCGAACACTGAAGCTTTCTTT
CDR3aa: CAWRRTSNTEAFF

j_gene: TRBJ2-3
abundance: once
v_gene: TRBV5-1
d_gene: .
CDR3nt: TGCGCCAGCAGCTTGGATCCTCTCGGCGGGAAATACACAGATACGCAGTATTTT
CDR3aa: CASSLDPLGGKYTDTQYF

j_gene: TRBJ2-7
abundance: .
v_gene: TRBV18
d_gene: TRBD1
CDR3nt: TGTGCCAGCTCACCCCAGGGGACAGGGGGCTTCGACGAGCAGTACTTC
CDR3aa: CASSPQGTGGFDEQYF

j_gene: TRBJ1-4
abundance: .
v_gene: TRBV13
d_gene: .
CDR3nt: TGTGCCAGCAGCTCCGGAATAGGGGGAACCCATGAAAAACTGTTTTTT
CDR3aa: CASSSGIGGTHEKLFF

j_gene: TRBJ2-1
abundance: .
v_gene: TRBV27
d_gene: TRBD2
CDR3nt: TGTGCCAGCAGTTCGGGGGTCCGTTTAGCGGGAGATGGCTACAATGAGCAGTTCTTC
CDR3aa: CASSSGVRLAGDGYNEQFF

j_gene: TRBJ2-3
abundance: .
v_gene: TRBV7-3
d_gene: TRBD2
CDR3nt: TGTGCCAGCAGCCCTTCCTTAGCGGGACGCACAGATACGCAGTATTTT
CDR3aa: CASSPSLAGRTDTQYF

j_gene: TRBJ2-7
abundance: .
v_gene: TRBV7-6
d_gene: TRBD1
CDR3nt: TGTGCCAGCAGCGGAACCGGGACAGGGACCTACGAGCAGTACTTC
CDR3aa: CASSGTGTGTYEQYF

j_gene: TRBJ1-6
abundance: .
v_gene: TRBV2
d_gene: .
CDR3nt: TGTGCCAGCAGGGTAGTTAATTCACCCCTCCACTTT
CDR3aa: CASRVVNSPLHF

j_gene: TRBJ2-7
abundance: .
v_gene: TRBV5-5
d_gene: .
CDR3nt: TGTGCCAGCAGCCGACAACAGGTTAGCTCCTACGAGCAGTACTTC
CDR3aa: CASSRQQVSSYEQYF

j_gene: TRBJ2-1
abundance: .
v_gene: TRBV9
d_gene: TRBD2
CDR3nt: TGTGCCAGCAGCGTCAGCGGGACGGGGTACAATGAGCAGTTCTTC
CDR3aa: CASSVSGTGYNEQFF

j_gene: TRBJ2-1
abundance: .
v_gene: TRBV11-1
d_gene: TRBD1
CDR3nt: TGTGCCAGCAGATTACAGGGGCAAGGAGGCAATGAGCAGTTCTTC
CDR3aa: CASRLQGQGGNEQFF

j_gene: TRBJ1-1
abundance: .
v_gene: TRBV9
d_gene: TRBD1
CDR3nt: TGTGCCAGCAGCTCCCACCGGGACAGGGATGATGAAGCTTTCTTT
CDR3aa: CASSSHRDRDDEAFF

j_gene: TRBJ2-7
abundance: .
v_gene: TRBV18
d_gene: .
CDR3nt: TGTGCCAGCTCACGACCCACCGGGCCCTACGAGCAGTACTTC
CDR3aa: CASSRPTGPYEQYF

j_gene: TRBJ1-5
abundance: .
v_gene: TRBV10-2
d_gene: .
CDR3nt: TGCGCCAGCAGTGAGGCCGGGCGGGGGCAGCCCCAGCATTTT
CDR3aa: CASSEAGRGQPQHF

j_gene: TRBJ2-2
abundance: .
v_gene: TRBV6-4
d_gene: TRBD2
CDR3nt: TGTGCCAGCAGTGTAGCGGGAGACACCGGGGAGCTGTTTTTT
CDR3aa: CASSVAGDTGELFF

j_gene: TRBJ1-6
abundance: .
v_gene: TRBV4-2
d_gene: TRBD1
CDR3nt: TGTGCCAGCAGCCAGCAGGGGGCGTCGTTCGCTTCACCCCTCCACTTT
CDR3aa: CASSQQGASFASPLHF

j_gene: TRBJ2-7
abundance: .
v_gene: TRBV5-4
d_gene: .
CDR3nt: TGTGCCAGCAGTCAAAGGTCCTCCTACGAGCAGTACTTC
CDR3aa: CASSQRSSYEQYF

j_gene: TRBJ2-1
abundance: .
v_gene: TRBV5-1
d_gene: TRBD2
CDR3nt: TGCGCCAGCAGCGAGGGACTAGCGGGAGGGGGTTACAATGAGCAGTTCTTC
CDR3aa: CASSEGLAGGGYNEQFF

j_gene: TRBJ1-1
abundance: .
v_gene: TRBV7-9
d_gene: .
CDR3nt: TGTGCCAGCAGCTTAGAAGGAGGCACTGAAGCTTTCTTT
CDR3aa: CASSLEGGTEAFF

j_gene: TRBJ1-5
abundance: .
v_gene: TRBV7-8
d_gene: .
CDR3nt: TGTGCCAGCAGCTTAGCCCGTGACAATCAGCCCCAGCATTTT
CDR3aa: CASSLARDNQPQHF

j_gene: TRBJ2-1
abundance: once
v_gene: TRBV7-8
d_gene: .
CDR3nt: TGTGCCAGCAGCTTACCCCGGGCCGGGGATTACAATGAGCAGTTCTTC
CDR3aa: CASSLPRAGDYNEQFF

j_gene: TRBJ2-1
abundance: .
v_gene: TRBV28
d_gene: TRBD2
CDR3nt: TGTGCCAGCAGTGGGACTAGCGGCTACAATGAGCAGTTCTTC
CDR3aa: CASSGTSGYNEQFF

j_gene: TRBJ2-5
abundance: .
v_gene: TRBV11-2
d_gene: .
CDR3nt: TGTGCCAGCAGCCGAGAGCGGGACCAAGAGACCCAGTACTTC
CDR3aa: CASSRERDQETQYF

j_gene: TRBJ1-3
abundance: .
v_gene: TRBV15
d_gene: .
CDR3nt: TGTGCCACCAGCAGATCTGGAAACACCATATATTTT
CDR3aa: CATSRSGNTIYF

j_gene: TRBJ1-6
abundance: .
v_gene: TRBV19
d_gene: .
CDR3nt: TGTGCCAGTAGTATCCGATTACAGGACCTACGTTCACCCCTCCACTTT
CDR3aa: CASSIRLQDLRSPLHF

j_gene: TRBJ2-1
abundance: .
v_gene: TRBV5-5
d_gene: .
CDR3nt: TGTGCCAGCAGGTACGGTGACTCCGGGACCCCACAGTTCTTC
CDR3aa: CASRYGDSGTPQFF